This entry features one T cell receptor beta chain sequence. The antigen is undetermined. Some clones are missing from TCRdb's copy, which holds only in-frame ones; the method was immunoSEQ multiplex PCR. The sample has some 76,000 clones, roughly 90% seen once; the top ten hold roughly 3%. This CDR3 contains 18 residues. Germline V gene sequence: CDR1 MNHNS, CDR2 SASEGT. V lost 4 bases, J lost 4 bases, and 15 bases stayed unmatched. The data stem from a study of identifying expanded T cells in peripheral blood. Study-level results: Over approximately two and four weeks, about 17 and 20 clones changed, versus roughly 1.1 between replicates.

The sequencing sample was made of blood. This TCR was sampled from a person between 18 and 69 years old in good health. The chain links TRBV6-1 to TRBJ1-3; 8 bases align to TRBD1. CDR3 bases: TGTGCCAGCAGTGTCGCGGCAGGGGGCCCTATAGGAGGAAACACCATATATTTT. It yields the protein CASSVAAGGPIGGNTIYF.